The 2 T cell receptor beta chains presented below share a single source sample, sequenced in a study of OX40 agonist ivuxolimab in advanced cancers. Assay: immunoSEQ multiplex PCR; the TCRdb copy retains only in-frame clones and omits some. The repertoire consists of 80,000 to 95,000 clones, with 92% occurring once and the leading ten covering 0.4% to 0.55%. The sample in question was CD4+ or CD8+ T cells sorted from blood, obtained in a trial of the OX40 agonist ivuxolimab. The receptors were sampled from an adult with an advanced solid tumor such as melanoma, head and neck, liver or kidney cancer.

In its sample, this clone was seen once. The chain's CDR3 is CASSGGPGAADTQYF. CDR3 DNA sequence: TGTGCCAGCAGCGGCGGTCCGGGGGCCGCAGATACGCAGTATTTT. The J gene is TRBJ2-3, the V gene TRBV9; tentatively, D is TRBD1 or TRBD2 (6 bases each). Germline values: CDR1 SGDLS, CDR2 YYNGEE. The CDR3 spans 15 residues. The V and J ends lost 3 bases and 4 bases respectively, with 15 bases between them. The full variable domain, with the rest looked up from reference TRBV9 and TRBJ2-3, is DSGVTQTPKHLITATGQRVTLRCSPRSGDLSVYWYQQSLDQGLQFLIQYYNGEERAKGNILERFSAQQFPDLHSELNLSSLELGDSALYFCASSGGPGAADTQYFGPGTRLTVL.

The CDR3: CASNLRRGYMNTEAFF. CDR3 in DNA: TGTGCCAGCAACCTCCGACGTGGATATATGAACACTGAAGCTTTCTTT. The genes are TRBV19 and TRBJ1-1; D gene ambiguous. Germline CDR1 LNHDA, CDR2 SQIVND (reference sequence). Deletions cut 9 bases from V and 0 bases from J, with 20 bases between. The CDR3 covers 16 residues.